Reported below is one T cell receptor beta chain. Germline CDR1 MNHEY, CDR2 SVGAGI. The ends were cut back, 6 bases at V and 12 bases at J, with 21 bases in the middle. This CDR3 comprises 13 residues. Here immunoSEQ multiplex PCR was the method, and the copy in TCRdb shows in-frame clones only, minus some. The table shows more than 2 million clones, with around 95% occurring only once. The data stem from a study of shared clonotypes between healthy human individuals. Material for sequencing was naive CD4+ T cells sorted from blood. Subset reported: CD45RA+ positively selected. This receptor was identified in a man aged 18 to 30 in good health. The rearrangement links TRBV6-5 to TRBJ2-7, with TRBD2 as a possible D gene (5 bases). The CDR3 DNA reads as TGTGCCAGCAGCCCACGAGGGCGGCCCCCGGCGTACTTC. Translating it yields CASSPRGRPPAYF.